Following are 24 T cell receptor beta chains from one sample sequenced in a study of CD8 T cells in ankylosing spondylitis. TCRdb recomputed calls from the 5' RACE reads with MiXCR, one row per CDR3 protein. Of under 250,000 distinct CDR3 sequences listed, roughly a third were seen once; the top ten hold about 4.2%. Sequencing was performed on blood, either unsorted or a sorted T cell fraction (not recorded which). These receptors came from a male donor with ankylosing spondylitis or in good health (not recorded which).

V usage is TRBV5-5 and J usage is TRBJ1-5; D unresolved. This CDR3 spans 12 amino acids. The V end lost 5 bases, the J end lost 13 bases, and 16 bases lay between the germline ends. CDR1 is SGHKS and CDR2 is YYEKEE in the germline V gene (reference sequence). CDR3 nucleotide sequence: TGTGCCAGCAGGTATGGAACCGGGAGGCAGCATTTT. Its translation is CASRYGTGRQHF.

The rearrangement uses TRBV20-1 and TRBJ2-1, with 14 nucleotides matching TRBD2. The CDR3 runs 14 residues. The ends lost 6 bases at V and 5 bases at J; junction bases unmatched: 3. The V gene's germline CDR1 is DFQATT and CDR2 SNEGSKA (reference sequence). The CDR3 here is CSAGTSGGHNEQFF. The DNA for the CDR3 is TGCAGTGCGGGGACTAGCGGGGGCCACAATGAGCAGTTCTTC.

J is TRBJ2-7 and V is TRBV20-1; a possible D gene is TRBD1 (6 bases). This CDR3 region has 13 residues. V was pared by 5 bases and J by 4 bases, with 15 bases between. Germline CDR1 reads DFQATT; CDR2 reads SNEGSKA (reference sequence). The CDR3 loop reads CSADGQGNYEQYF. The CDR3 nucleotides read TGCAGTGCTGATGGCCAGGGGAATTACGAGCAGTACTTC.

CDR3 protein: CASSPNPGLAGRGKNIQYF. CDR3 nucleotides: TGCGCCAGCAGCCCGAATCCGGGACTAGCGGGACGGGGCAAAAACATTCAGTACTTC. The V and J genes are TRBV5-1 and TRBJ2-4; 13 bases agree with TRBD2. The length of the CDR3 is 19 residues. Germline CDR1 and CDR2: SGHRS and YFSETQ. V lost 4 bases to trimming and J lost 3 bases; unmatched junction nucleotides: 13.

This clonotype appeared a few times. The chain has TRBV5-5 and TRBJ1-2; a possible D gene is TRBD1 (6 bases). The CDR3 loop spans 16 amino acids. The germline CDR1 and CDR2 sequences are SGHKS and YYEKEE (reference sequence). Trimming stripped 2 bases from V and 2 bases from J, with 16 bases between. CDR3 amino acids: CASSFPLGRGNYGYTF. Here the CDR3 DNA reads TGTGCCAGCAGCTTTCCCCTTGGAAGGGGGAACTATGGCTACACCTTC.

This clonotype was picked up a small number of times. The chain couples TRBV13 to TRBJ2-5, with unresolved D. CDR3 length: 13 residues. The germline V gene encodes CDR1 PRHDT and CDR2 FYEKMQ (reference sequence). Trimming cost V 0 bases and J 7 bases, with 9 bases left between them. The DNA of the CDR3 is TGTGCCAGCAGCTTAGGGCATCCAGGGACCCAGTACTTC. Translation gives CASSLGHPGTQYF.

This clonotype has only a few counts. CDR3 sequence reads: CASIPDSANNEQFF. CDR3 DNA: TGTGCCAGCATCCCGGACTCGGCCAACAATGAGCAGTTCTTC. The chain links TRBV6-1 to TRBJ2-1, with D perhaps matching TRBD2 (5 bases). The CDR3 loop spans 14 amino acids. The V gene's germline CDR1 is MNHNS and CDR2 SASEGT. V lost 7 bases to trimming and J lost 5 bases, with 15 bases between them.

As DNA, the CDR3 is TGTGCCAGCAGCCCATTGCCGGGACAGAAACGGACTGAAGCTTTCTTT. It specifies CASSPLPGQKRTEAFF. The rearrangement joins TRBV4-2 to TRBJ1-1, with 7 bases matching TRBD1. The germline CDR1 and CDR2 sequences are LGHNA and YNFKEQ. The trim removed 4 bases at V and 5 bases at J, leaving 13 bases unmatched. The CDR3 consists of 16 residues.

V usage is TRBV20-1 and J usage is TRBJ2-5, with 7 bases lining up with TRBD1. There are 15 residues in the CDR3. The V and J ends lost 6 bases and 9 bases, in that order; junction bases with no gene match: 19. Germline assignment: CDR1 DFQATT and CDR2 SNEGSKA (reference sequence). The DNA of the CDR3 is TGCAGTGCCTCCCCTTGGGACAGTGTAATCGGGTCCCAGTACTTC. It encodes CSASPWDSVIGSQYF.

This clonotype was counted only a few times. This chain's CDR3 is CSVDGRDSTGELFF. DNA for the CDR3: TGCAGCGTTGATGGAAGGGACTCTACCGGGGAGCTGTTTTTT. The rearrangement links TRBV29-1 to TRBJ2-2; a possible D gene is TRBD2 (6 bases). V lost 3 bases, J lost 5 bases, and 13 bases lay in between. Germline CDR1 reads SQVTM; CDR2 reads ANQGSEA. The CDR3 spans 14 residues.

The rearrangement links TRBV14 to TRBJ2-1; no clear D. CDR1 SGHDN and CDR2 FVKESK come from the germline V gene. The V end was cut by 1 base, the J end by 5 bases, with 12 bases between. The CDR3 loop spans 15 amino acids. This CDR3 is CASSQVRRFDNEQFF. Here the CDR3 DNA reads TGTGCCAGCAGCCAAGTGAGGAGATTTGACAATGAGCAGTTCTTC.

The sample holds a few counts of this clonotype. The rearrangement joins TRBV7-9 to TRBJ2-7; 10 bases match TRBD1. V gave up 5 bases and J gave up 3 bases; unmatched junction bases: 10. This CDR3 has 16 residues. CDR1 and CDR2 from the germline V gene are SEHNR and FQNEAQ (reference sequence). Here the CDR3 reads CASSPKTGTGVYEQYF. The CDR3 coding sequence is TGTGCCAGCAGCCCGAAGACCGGGACAGGGGTCTACGAGCAGTACTTC.

The chain employs TRBV2 and TRBJ2-1; TRBD2 matches 12 bases. Germline V gene lookup returns CDR1 SNHLY and CDR2 FYNNEI. After removal of 7 bases from V and 5 bases from J, the junction contained 3 bases not matched to a gene. The length of the CDR3 is 14 residues. This CDR3 reads CASTWTSGDNEQFF. CDR3 sequence (DNA): TGTGCCAGCACCTGGACTAGCGGGGACAATGAGCAGTTCTTC.

The gene calls are TRBV15 and TRBJ2-5; D is unresolved. The germline V and J ends were trimmed by 0 bases and 5 bases, with 7 bases remaining between them. Looked up from germline, CDR1 is LNHNV and CDR2 is YYDKDF (reference sequence). The length of the CDR3 is 13 residues. The CDR3 region is CATSRDWSETQYF. In nucleotides, the CDR3 is TGTGCCACCAGCAGAGATTGGTCGGAGACCCAGTACTTC.

V and J are TRBV7-6 and TRBJ2-7; 11 bases fit TRBD1. CDR3 size: 16 residues. CDR1 and CDR2 (germline): SGHVS, FNYEAQ. The ends lost 1 base at V and 3 bases at J; junction bases unmatched: 5. For the CDR3, the DNA is TGTGCCAGCAGCTTAGATGGGACAGGGGGGAACTACGAGCAGTACTTC. It codes for CASSLDGTGGNYEQYF.

V is TRBV20-1 and J is TRBJ2-3, with a tentative D call TRBD1 (5 bases). Trimming removed 4 bases from V and 8 bases from J, with 16 bases in between. Germline assignment: CDR1 DFQATT and CDR2 SNEGSKA (reference sequence). The CDR3 covers 13 residues. The CDR3 DNA is TGCAGTGCTACCCAGGGTACAAAGGGTACGCAGTATTTT. It specifies CSATQGTKGTQYF.

This clonotype was seen a few times. The V and J genes are TRBV28 and TRBJ2-5, with 7 bases identical to TRBD2. V was pared by 10 bases and J by 3 bases, with 14 bases of the junction left unmatched. There are 15 residues in the CDR3. CDR1 MDHEN and CDR2 SYDVKM come from the germline V gene. This CDR3 is CATFRGRGGKETQYF. CDR3 DNA sequence: TGTGCCACTTTCCGGGGGAGGGGCGGTAAAGAGACCCAGTACTTC.

This clonotype has a count of ten or more. The chain is built from TRBV6-5 and TRBJ2-1; 8 bases agree with TRBD1. The germline V gene encodes CDR1 MNHEY and CDR2 SVGAGI. This CDR3 comprises 14 residues. The trim removed 2 bases at V and 3 bases at J, leaving 0 bases unmatched. CDR3 in amino acids: CASSYGTGYNEQFF. CDR3 in DNA: TGTGCCAGCAGTTACGGGACAGGCTACAATGAGCAGTTCTTC.

This clonotype was seen a handful of times. In DNA, the CDR3 is TGTGCCAGCAGTTTGTCTTCCCCAGGGGGCCAGTACTTC. Protein: CASSLSSPGGQYF. The V and J genes are TRBV12-3 or TRBV12-4 and TRBJ2-5; 7 bases fit TRBD1. V gave up 3 bases and J gave up 10 bases; unmatched junction bases: 8. The CDR3 consists of 13 residues.

This clonotype was counted many times. The V call is TRBV29-1, the J call TRBJ1-1, with TRBD1 as a possible D gene (6 bases). Per the germline V gene, CDR1 is SQVTM and CDR2 is ANQGSEA. The CDR3 covers 12 residues. V shed 7 bases and J shed 5 bases, with 14 bases lying between them. The CDR3 DNA is TGCAGCGCCGAGGGGGGGAGAACTGAAGCTTTCTTT. Translation: CSAEGGRTEAFF.

In its sample, this clonotype was seen a few times. The rearrangement uses TRBV5-4 and TRBJ2-2, with D perhaps TRBD1 or TRBD2 (5 bases each). The CDR3 sequence is 15 residues long. Per the germline V gene, CDR1 is SGHNT and CDR2 is YYREEE (reference sequence). The V end was cut by 3 bases, the J end by 6 bases, with 15 bases between. This CDR3 reads CASSSPVGVPGELFF. The CDR3 bases are TGTGCCAGCAGCTCCCCTGTGGGGGTTCCCGGGGAGCTGTTTTTT.

This clonotype was observed a few times. V is TRBV4-2 and J is TRBJ2-2, with D tentatively TRBD1 or TRBD2 (5 bases each). Germline CDR1 is LGHNA and CDR2 is YNFKEQ. The length of the CDR3 is 16 residues. V lost 3 bases to trimming and J lost 4 bases, with 15 bases between them. CDR3 in DNA: TGTGCCAGCAGCCAGGAAGGATGGGACGGCACCGGGGAGCTGTTTTTT. Translating gives CASSQEGWDGTGELFF.

This clonotype was seen only once. The chain couples TRBV4-1 to TRBJ2-2; D perhaps matches TRBD2 (7 bases). The germline V gene encodes CDR1 MGHRA and CDR2 YSYEKL. The CDR3 runs to 16 residues. Trimming removed 2 bases at V and 3 bases at J, with 13 bases between. The CDR3 DNA sequence: TGCGCCAGCAGCCAAACCCGGGGGGCCGACACCGGGGAGCTGTTTTTT. It codes for CASSQTRGADTGELFF.

This clonotype was observed a few times. The chain has TRBV6-2 or TRBV6-3 and TRBJ2-3; the match to TRBD2 covers 8 bases. Germline CDR1 and CDR2: MNHEY and SVGEGT. V lost 5 bases and J lost 9; bases outside the gene matches: 28. The CDR3 covers 20 residues. The CDR3 sequence: CASSPLVIASGGTPGETQYF. Here the CDR3 DNA reads TGTGCCAGCAGTCCGCTTGTAATCGCGAGCGGGGGAACACCCGGGGAGACGCAGTATTTT.